This passage covers 30 T cell receptor beta chains from one sample sequenced in a study of shared clonotypes between healthy human individuals (dated by TCRdb to the early 2020s). For the CD8 naive samples, CD45RO-negative cells were positively selected for CCR7, yielding a CD45RA+CCR7+ population from which TemRA cells were excluded. Receptor libraries were prepared by the immunoSEQ multiplex PCR assay. The clones in this table, taken by TCRdb from immuneACCESS, are in-frame only. Not every clone is retained; where verified, under half of the shortfall comes from an unresolved V gene, and the cause of the rest is unknown. The sample records about 2,100,000 clones, roughly 91% of which are singletons. Under 2% of the sample is taken by the ten largest. Sequencing was performed on naive CD8+ T cells from PBMCs. The cell subset or site label of this sample denotes: CD45RA+CCR7+. The origin of the receptors is a man aged 18 to 30 in good health. Some clones in this sample may be carry-over from other donors' samples.

The chain carries TRBV19 and TRBJ2-7, with D unresolved. The germline CDR1 and CDR2 sequences are LNHDA and SQIVND (reference sequence). The CDR3 contains 13 residues. V lost 11 bases, J lost 0 bases, and 14 bases lay in between. The DNA for the CDR3 is TGTGCCGTAGGGCCCCTAAACTCCTACGAGCAGTACTTC. Encoded protein: CAVGPLNSYEQYF.

The rearrangement joins TRBV28 to TRBJ1-2; D call uncertain. Between the trimmed V and J ends, which lost 5 bases and 4 bases, there was a span of 11 bases. This CDR3 contains 13 residues. Per the germline V gene, CDR1 is MDHEN and CDR2 is SYDVKM. The CDR3, as DNA: TGTGCCAGCAGTCCTACAGAGACCTATGGCTACACCTTC. Protein: CASSPTETYGYTF.

The chain employs TRBV10-3 and TRBJ2-1; 10 nucleotides line up with TRBD2. The CDR3 loop spans 16 amino acids. Looked up from germline, CDR1 is ENHRY and CDR2 is SYGVKD. V shed 0 bases, J shed 6 bases, and the junction held 5 bases outside the gene matches. CDR3 in DNA: TGTGCCATCAGTGAGTCCTCTAGCGGGAGACCCAATGAGCAGTTCTTC. As protein: CAISESSSGRPNEQFF.

The rearrangement uses TRBV4-3 and TRBJ2-1; 9 nucleotides line up with TRBD2. Trimming took 1 base from V and 5 from J; bases not matched to a gene: 9. The germline V gene has CDR1 LGHNA and CDR2 YSLEER. The CDR3 consists of 17 residues. The CDR3 loop is CASSQVLAGYTDNEQFF. CDR3 DNA sequence: TGCGCCAGCAGCCAAGTCCTAGCGGGGTATACCGACAATGAGCAGTTCTTC.

This rearrangement joins TRBV11-3 to TRBJ2-1; D gene unclear. Germline V CDR1 and CDR2: SGHNT, YENEEA. This CDR3 spans 17 amino acids. Trimming pared 5 bases from V and 2 bases from J, leaving 19 bases between. CDR3 DNA: TGTGCCAGCAGCCCGTGGGCTCCCATGGGCGCCTACAATGAGCAGTTCTTC. Residues: CASSPWAPMGAYNEQFF.

CDR3: CASSFRDREADTQYF. For the CDR3, the DNA is TGTGCCAGCAGTTTCCGGGACAGGGAAGCAGATACGCAGTATTTT. The V and J genes are TRBV27 and TRBJ2-3, with 9 bases matching TRBD1. Germline assignment: CDR1 MNHEY and CDR2 SMNVEV (reference sequence). The CDR3 spans 15 residues. Trimming removed 3 bases from V and 4 bases from J; junction bases left unmatched: 5.

The rearrangement links TRBV7-2 to TRBJ2-7; D is unclear. The germline V gene encodes CDR1 SGHTA and CDR2 FQGNSA. The CDR3 has 15 amino acids. V lost 6 bases and J lost 2, with 17 bases in between. The CDR3 nucleotides are TGTGCCAGCAGGTTATATACTATGGCCACCTACGAGCAGTACTTC. This translates into CASRLYTMATYEQYF. Drawing the rest from reference TRBV7-2 and TRBJ2-7, the complete variable domain is GAGVSQSPSNKVTEKGKDVELRCDPISGHTALYWYRQSLGQGLEFLIYFQGNSAPDKSGLPSDRFSAERTGGSVSTLTIQRTQQEDSAVYLCASRLYTMATYEQYFGPGTRLTVT.

V is TRBV6-5 and J is TRBJ1-4; TRBD1 matches at 8 bases. V lost 6 bases to trimming and J lost 8 bases; unmatched junction nucleotides: 8. The V gene's germline CDR1 is MNHEY and CDR2 SVGAGI. The CDR3 runs 14 residues. Written as DNA, the CDR3 is TGTGCCAGCAGCCTTAGGACAGGGTACGAAAAACTGTTTTTT. Amino acid sequence: CASSLRTGYEKLFF.

This rearrangement joins TRBV4-3 to TRBJ1-2; TRBD1 agrees at 8 bases. After removal of 0 bases from V and 4 bases from J, the junction contained 7 bases not matched to a gene. Germline CDR1 is LGHNA and CDR2 is YSLEER. CDR3 size: 16 residues. CDR3 sequence (DNA): TGCGCCAGCAGCCAAGATACAGGGGGGGCAGCCTATGGCTACACCTTC. Protein: CASSQDTGGAAYGYTF.

This clone has a handful of counts. V is TRBV29-1 and J is TRBJ1-1; D not resolved. V lost 6 bases, J lost 1 base, and 24 bases lay in between. This CDR3 comprises 17 residues. Germline CDR1 is SQVTM and CDR2 is ANQGSEA. This CDR3 reads CSVSPGRIYLGNTEAFF. The CDR3 region has the DNA TGCAGCGTCTCCCCTGGGAGGATCTACCTGGGGAACACTGAAGCTTTCTTT.

This clone appeared once. The chain recombines TRBV7-9 with TRBJ1-2; no definite D call. Germline loops: CDR1 SEHNR, CDR2 FQNEAQ (reference sequence). V was pared by 0 bases and J by 7 bases, with 12 bases between. The CDR3 spans 14 residues. In DNA, the CDR3 is TGTGCCAGCAGCTTAGCGGCCCAGCTTCTTGGCTACACCTTC. Translating it yields CASSLAAQLLGYTF.

The V gene is TRBV27, the J gene TRBJ2-1, with TRBD2 identical over 12 bases. Germline V gene lookup returns CDR1 MNHEY and CDR2 SMNVEV (reference sequence). This CDR3 comprises 18 residues. V trimming: 10 bases; J trimming: 6 bases; junction bases outside the gene matches: 19. The CDR3 sequence: CATLGAGKTSGSINEQFF. The CDR3 DNA sequence: TGTGCCACCCTCGGGGCGGGAAAGACTAGCGGGAGTATCAATGAGCAGTTCTTC.

V usage is TRBV5-1 and J usage is TRBJ1-1, with unresolved D. Germline CDR1 SGHRS, CDR2 YFSETQ. CDR3 size: 13 residues. Deletions cut 2 bases from V and 0 bases from J, with 5 bases between. The CDR3 protein is CASSLELNTEAFF. CDR3 DNA sequence: TGCGCCAGCAGCTTAGAATTGAACACTGAAGCTTTCTTT. The full variable domain, completed using reference TRBV5-1 and TRBJ1-1, is KAGVTQTPRYLIKTRGQQVTLSCSPISGHRSVSWYQQTPGQGLQFLFEYFSETQRNKGNFPGRFSGRQFSNSRSEMNVSTLELGDSALYLCASSLELNTEAFFGQGTRLTVV.

The CDR3 sequence: CASGVGTSGGRDTQYF. CDR3 nucleotides: TGTGCTAGTGGCGTAGGGACTAGCGGTGGGAGAGATACGCAGTATTTT. This chain connects TRBV12-5 to TRBJ2-3, with 11 bases fitting TRBD2. V lost 6 bases, J lost 5 bases, and 10 bases stayed unmatched. Germline CDR1 is LGHNT and CDR2 is FRNRAP. The CDR3 length is 16 residues. Supplemented by reference TRBV12-5 and TRBJ2-3, the full variable domain reads DARVTQTPRHKVTEMGQEVTMRCQPILGHNTVFWYRQTMMQGLELLAYFRNRAPLDDSGMPKDRFSAEMPDATLATLKIQPSEPRDSAVYFCASGVGTSGGRDTQYFGPGTRLTVL.

As DNA, the CDR3 is TGTGCCTGGAGTGCTGGATACGGGGACGAGCAGTACTTC. It codes for CAWSAGYGDEQYF. J is TRBJ2-7 and V is TRBV30; a possible D gene is TRBD2 (5 bases). The germline V and J ends were trimmed by 1 base and 5 bases, with 12 bases remaining between them. The CDR3 consists of 13 residues. The germline gives CDR1 GTSNPN, CDR2 SVGIG (reference sequence).

For this clone: At the DNA level, this CDR3 is encoded by other sequences in the same sample as well. The rearrangement joins TRBV19 to TRBJ2-7, with TRBD2 matching 7 bases. Germline V gene data show CDR1 as LNHDA and CDR2 as SQIVND (reference sequence). The CDR3 runs to 14 residues. V was pared by 3 bases and J by 2 bases, with 4 bases of the junction left unmatched. CDR3 amino acids: CASSIRAGTYEQYF. CDR3 nucleotides: TGTGCCAGTAGTATCCGAGCGGGGACCTACGAGCAGTACTTC.

The V gene is TRBV27, the J gene TRBJ1-2; possible D gene TRBD1, 5 bases. Germline values: CDR1 MNHEY, CDR2 SMNVEV (reference sequence). The CDR3 loop spans 13 amino acids. With 5 bases removed from V and 7 bases from J, the gap between germline ends came to 14 bases. The chain's CDR3 is CASSTQGRGGYTF. Here the CDR3 DNA reads TGTGCCAGCAGTACCCAGGGAAGGGGTGGCTACACCTTC.

The chain carries TRBV7-7 and TRBJ2-5; maybe TRBD2 (7 bases). The V end lost 5 bases, the J end lost 5 bases, and 21 bases lay between the germline ends. Germline-derived CDR1 and CDR2 are SSHAT and FNYEAQ (reference sequence). The CDR3 extends over 16 amino acids. This CDR3 is CASSPGRGAFGETQYF. The CDR3 nucleotides read TGTGCCAGCAGCCCCGGCCGGGGGGCTTTCGGGGAGACCCAGTACTTC.

The gene calls are TRBV7-6 and TRBJ2-3; 7 bases line up with TRBD1. The CDR3 covers 13 residues. The V gene end was trimmed by 5 bases and the J gene end by 4 bases; junction bases not matched to a gene: 3. Germline-derived CDR1 and CDR2 are SGHVS and FNYEAQ. The CDR3 region is CASSGQAPDTQYF. The CDR3 nucleotides read TGTGCCAGCAGCGGACAGGCCCCAGATACGCAGTATTTT. The whole variable domain, filled in from reference TRBV7-6 and TRBJ2-3, reads GAGVSQSPRYKVTKRGQDVALRCDPISGHVSLYWYRQALGQGPEFLTYFNYEAQQDKSGLPNDRFSAERPEGSISTLTIQRTEQRDSAMYRCASSGQAPDTQYFGPGTRLTVL.

V is TRBV7-9 and J is TRBJ2-5; D may be TRBD2 (6 bases). This CDR3 comprises 17 residues. Germline loops: CDR1 SEHNR, CDR2 FQNEAQ (reference sequence). Trimming took off 5 bases at V and 0 bases at J, with 19 bases between the two ends. CDR3 residues: CASSPAGLGDYQETQYF. In nucleotides, the CDR3 is TGTGCCAGCAGCCCCGCCGGTCTGGGGGACTACCAAGAGACCCAGTACTTC.

For this clone: Other DNA sequences in the same sample also yield this CDR3. The chain recombines TRBV27 with TRBJ2-1; 10 nucleotides agree with TRBD2. Unmatched junction bases numbered 4, after V lost 5 bases and J lost 9 bases. The CDR3 spans 13 residues. The V gene's germline CDR1 is MNHEY and CDR2 SMNVEV (reference sequence). CDR3 DNA: TGTGCCAGCAGTCTAGCGGGAGTTGCTGAGCAGTTCTTC. Translating it yields CASSLAGVAEQFF.

The V call is TRBV7-9, the J call TRBJ2-1; 9 nucleotides align to TRBD1. Trimming at V came to 5 bases and at J to 7 bases, leaving 12 bases not matched to a gene. The germline V gene encodes CDR1 SEHNR and CDR2 FQNEAQ (reference sequence). The CDR3 totals 16 residues. The CDR3 region has the DNA TGTGCCAGCAGCGGACACCGGGACAGGGTTTATAATGAGCAGTTCTTC. It encodes CASSGHRDRVYNEQFF.

This clone was observed a few times. This rearrangement joins TRBV27 to TRBJ1-1; the match to TRBD1 covers 10 bases. The CDR3 covers 14 residues. The V gene end was trimmed by 5 bases and the J gene end by 4 bases; junction bases not matched to a gene: 4. Germline V gene sequence: CDR1 MNHEY, CDR2 SMNVEV (reference sequence). CDR3 coding DNA: TGTGCCAGCAGTATAGACAGGGGGCTCACTGAAGCTTTCTTT. It is translated as CASSIDRGLTEAFF.

V and J are TRBV5-5 and TRBJ1-5; no definite D call. Germline assignment: CDR1 SGHKS and CDR2 YYEKEE (reference sequence). Trimming stripped 1 base from V and 1 base from J, with 6 bases between. The CDR3 has 14 amino acids. This CDR3 is CASSLSQSNQPQHF. The DNA of the CDR3 is TGTGCCAGCAGCTTGAGTCAAAGCAATCAGCCCCAGCATTTT.

The sample holds one count of this clone. J is TRBJ2-1 and V is TRBV11-2; 8 nucleotides line up with TRBD2. From germline, CDR1 is SGHAT and CDR2 FQNNGV. J was trimmed by 1 base and V by 3 bases; bases with no gene match: 5. This CDR3 is 16 amino acids long. The CDR3 loop reads CASSLDRGGSYNEQFF. CDR3 DNA: TGTGCCAGCAGCTTGGATCGGGGGGGATCCTACAATGAGCAGTTCTTC. The full variable domain, rest sourced from reference TRBV11-2 and TRBJ2-1, is EAGVAQSPRYKIIEKRQSVAFWCNPISGHATLYWYQQILGQGPKLLIQFQNNGVVDDSQLPKDRFSAERLKGVDSTLKIQPAKLEDSAVYLCASSLDRGGSYNEQFFGPGTRLTVL.

The chain recombines TRBV27 with TRBJ1-2; 10 bases map to TRBD1. The CDR3 is 15 amino acids. V lost 5 bases to trimming and J lost 3 bases; unmatched junction nucleotides: 6. CDR1 is MNHEY, CDR2 SMNVEV, per germline (reference sequence). Here the CDR3 reads CASSKGTGEHYGYTF. The CDR3 DNA follows: TGTGCCAGCAGTAAAGGGACAGGGGAACACTATGGCTACACCTTC.

CDR3 amino acids: CASSMGQAVGNEQFF. In DNA, the CDR3 is TGTGCCAGCAGTATGGGACAGGCGGTGGGCAATGAGCAGTTCTTC. The chain has TRBV6-5 and TRBJ2-1; 8 bases match TRBD1. J was trimmed by 6 bases and V by 5 bases; bases with no gene match: 9. Per the germline V gene, CDR1 is MNHEY and CDR2 is SVGAGI. The CDR3 contains 15 residues.

The rearrangement uses TRBV10-3 and TRBJ2-3; possibly TRBD2 for D (5 bases). Per the germline V gene, CDR1 is ENHRY and CDR2 is SYGVKD. The V gene lost 2 bases and the J gene lost 3 bases, with 9 bases spanning the gap. There are 14 residues in the CDR3. The CDR3, as DNA: TGTGCCATCAGTGAGCTAGGACTTACAGATACGCAGTATTTT. Translation gives CAISELGLTDTQYF.

The chain is built from TRBV6-4 and TRBJ1-2; 9 nucleotides line up with TRBD1. The CDR3 runs 15 residues. Germline V gene sequence: CDR1 MRHNA, CDR2 SNTAGT. The J segment lost 1 base and the V segment lost 6 bases, leaving 6 bases of the junction unmatched. The CDR3 reads CASRQSGQGNYGYTF. In DNA form, the CDR3 reads TGTGCCAGCAGGCAATCGGGACAGGGTAACTATGGCTACACCTTC.

CDR3 DNA: TGCAGCGTTGAAGACGGGTCTAGCGAGAGATGGAACGAGCAGTACTTC. It specifies CSVEDGSSERWNEQYF. The chain links TRBV29-1 to TRBJ2-7, with D possibly TRBD2 on 6 matching bases. Germline-derived CDR1 and CDR2 are SQVTM and ANQGSEA. CDR3 length equals 16 residues. V was pared by 0 bases and J by 5 bases, with 20 bases between.